The source of this TCR beta chain is a study of T cell responses to AZD1222 COVID-19 vaccine. General observations from the study: In all cases, repertoires were sampled only after the peak T cell response. Donors were largely white British and mainly female; clonal diversity was possibly underestimated. Of the AZD1222 recipients, only 5 or 6 were seropositive at baseline.

The assay was immunoSEQ multiplex PCR, and TCRdb's table has in-frame clones only and misses some. The sample comprises around 120,000 clones, approximately 84% of which are singletons, and about 7.4% rests with the top ten. The CDR3 consists of 16 residues. Germline V gives CDR1 MNHEY, CDR2 SVGAGI. V lost 2 bases and J lost 3, with 11 bases in between. A note on this clone: The antigen is undetermined.

The genes are TRBV6-5 and TRBJ1-6, with a weak D call TRBD1 (5 bases). This material consisted of peripheral blood, taken on day 0 of AZD1222 vaccination. The sequence derives from an adult in good health. DNA of the CDR3: TGTGCCAGCAGTTACGGTGGGGGGGACTATAATTCACCCCTCCACTTT. This sequence encodes CASSYGGGDYNSPLHF.